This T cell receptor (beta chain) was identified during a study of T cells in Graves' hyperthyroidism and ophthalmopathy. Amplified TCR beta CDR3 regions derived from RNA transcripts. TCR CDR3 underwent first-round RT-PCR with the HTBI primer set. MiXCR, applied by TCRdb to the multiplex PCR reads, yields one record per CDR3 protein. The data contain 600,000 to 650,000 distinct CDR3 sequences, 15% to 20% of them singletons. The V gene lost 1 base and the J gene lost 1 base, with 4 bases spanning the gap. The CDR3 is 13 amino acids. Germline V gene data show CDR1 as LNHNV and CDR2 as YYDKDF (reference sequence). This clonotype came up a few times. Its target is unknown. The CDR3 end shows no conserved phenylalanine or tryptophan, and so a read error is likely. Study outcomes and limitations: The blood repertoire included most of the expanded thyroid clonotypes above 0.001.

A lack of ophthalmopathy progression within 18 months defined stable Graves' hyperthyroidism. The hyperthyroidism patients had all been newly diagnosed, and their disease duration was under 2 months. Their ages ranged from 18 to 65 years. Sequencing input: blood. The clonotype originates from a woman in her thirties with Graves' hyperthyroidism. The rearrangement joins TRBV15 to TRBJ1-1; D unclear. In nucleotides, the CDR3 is TGTGCCACCAGCAGAGGGAAGAACACTGAAGCTTTCCTT. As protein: CATSRGKNTEAFL.